Below, one TCR beta chain is given with its context. Antigen specificity is unknown. The data were obtained in a study of cytomegalovirus exposure and HLA in healthy donors. Overall study results and limits: Most sequenced TCRs were rare (though some public TCRs occurred in many donors).

13 Jbeta primers and 60 Vbeta primers were used for the PCR. Using immunoSEQ multiplex PCR, the repertoire was profiled, and TCRdb retains in-frame clones only, with some absent. Of over 150,000 clones listed, around 76% are singletons. Among the donors, all were healthy bone marrow donors. Germline assignment: CDR1 SGHRS and CDR2 YFSETQ. Trimming shortened V by 0 bases and J by 2 bases, and 14 bases separated the two germline ends. This CDR3 is built from 16 residues. The source of this sequence is a man aged 55 to 70 in good health and CMV-seronegative. J is TRBJ2-5 and V is TRBV5-1; tentatively, D is TRBD1 (5 bases). Sequenced material: PBMCs. The CDR3: CASSLGSTGPQETQYF. Here the CDR3 DNA reads TGCGCCAGCAGCTTGGGGTCAACAGGACCACAAGAGACCCAGTACTTC.